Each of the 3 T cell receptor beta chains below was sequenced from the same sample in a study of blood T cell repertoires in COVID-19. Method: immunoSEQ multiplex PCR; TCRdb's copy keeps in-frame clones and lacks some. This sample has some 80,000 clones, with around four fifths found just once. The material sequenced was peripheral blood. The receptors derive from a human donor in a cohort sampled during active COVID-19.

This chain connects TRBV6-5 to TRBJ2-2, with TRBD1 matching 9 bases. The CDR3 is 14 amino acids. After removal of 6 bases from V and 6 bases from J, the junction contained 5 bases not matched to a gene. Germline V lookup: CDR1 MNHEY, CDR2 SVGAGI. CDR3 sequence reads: CASRDRGASGELFF. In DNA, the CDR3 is TGTGCCAGCAGGGACAGGGGTGCGTCCGGGGAGCTGTTTTTT.

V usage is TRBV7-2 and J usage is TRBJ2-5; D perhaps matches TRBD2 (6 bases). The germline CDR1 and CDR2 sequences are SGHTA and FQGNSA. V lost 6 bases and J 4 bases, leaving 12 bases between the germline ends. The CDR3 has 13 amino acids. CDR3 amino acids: CASSLGTLETQYF. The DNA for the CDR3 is TGTGCCAGCAGTCTGGGGACTCTAGAGACCCAGTACTTC.

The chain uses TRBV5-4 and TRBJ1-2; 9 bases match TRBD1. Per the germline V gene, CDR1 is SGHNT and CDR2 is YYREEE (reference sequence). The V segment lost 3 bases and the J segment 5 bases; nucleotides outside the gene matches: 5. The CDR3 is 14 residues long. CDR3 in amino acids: CASSSTGGRYGYTF. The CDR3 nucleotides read TGTGCCAGCAGCTCGACAGGGGGAAGGTATGGCTACACCTTC. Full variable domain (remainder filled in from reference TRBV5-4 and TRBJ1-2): ETGVTQSPTHLIKTRGQQVTLRCSSQSGHNTVSWYQQALGQGPQFIFQYYREEENGRGNFPPRFSGLQFPNYSSELNVNALELDDSALYLCASSSTGGRYGYTFGSGTRLTVV.